A single sample is the source of the 10 T cell receptor beta chains below, sequenced in a study of blood T cell repertoires in COVID-19 (dated by TCRdb to 2019 to 2021). Libraries were built with the immunoSEQ multiplex PCR assay. TCRdb provides this immuneACCESS table in a form limited to in-frame rearrangements. Some clones are lacking; in checked studies, under half of them reflect an unresolved V gene, and why the rest are absent is not known. This sample lists 35,000 to 55,000 clones; about 88% were detected once. The top ten clones comprise around 15% of the sample. The sample comprised peripheral blood. These receptors came from a man aged 70 or older with active COVID-19.

V gene TRBV5-1 combines with J gene TRBJ2-5; 7 bases map to TRBD2. This CDR3 has 16 amino acids. Germline CDR1 SGHRS, CDR2 YFSETQ. The ends lost 0 bases at V and 4 bases at J; junction bases unmatched: 9. CDR3 sequence (DNA): TGCGCCAGCAGCTTGGAAGGTACCCGCGGGGGAGAGACCCAGTACTTC. Its translation is CASSLEGTRGGETQYF.

This clone was seen just once. This rearrangement joins TRBV5-1 to TRBJ2-1; 11 bases map to TRBD1. V shed 1 base, J shed 7 bases, and the junction held 10 bases outside the gene matches. Germline CDR1 SGHRS, CDR2 YFSETQ. The CDR3 loop spans 17 amino acids. In DNA form, the CDR3 reads TGCGCCAGCAGCTTGAGGCTACCGGGACAGGGGGGTAATGAGCAGTTCTTC. It encodes CASSLRLPGQGGNEQFF.

The J gene is TRBJ2-7, the V gene TRBV3-1 (or the pseudogene TRBV3-2), with unresolved D. The CDR3 is 17 amino acids. With 0 bases removed from V and 0 bases from J, the gap between germline ends came to 15 bases. Germline CDR1 reads LGHDT; CDR2 reads YNNKEL (reference sequence). CDR3 region: CASSQELVTVSSYEQYF. In nucleotides, the CDR3 is TGTGCCAGCAGCCAAGAACTCGTAACTGTGAGCTCCTACGAGCAGTACTTC.

This clone was observed once. The V gene is TRBV7-3, the J gene TRBJ1-1, with 7 positions matching TRBD1. In germline, CDR1 is SGHTA, CDR2 FQGTGA. V shed 5 bases, J shed 0 bases, and the junction held 12 bases outside the gene matches. This CDR3 spans 17 amino acids. In nucleotides, the CDR3 is TGTGCCAGCAGCCAAGAATCCGGGACAGTTATGAACACTGAAGCTTTCTTT. This codes for CASSQESGTVMNTEAFF.

The rearrangement links TRBV13 to TRBJ2-7; 7 nucleotides agree with TRBD2. The CDR3 sequence is 17 residues long. Losses at the gene ends were 2 bases for V and 6 bases for J; bases not matched to a gene: 16. Per the germline V gene, CDR1 is PRHDT and CDR2 is FYEKMQ (reference sequence). DNA of the CDR3: TGTGCCAGCAGCTTACTAAGTTGGGAGGGTTCTCCTTCCGAGCAGTACTTC. It translates to CASSLLSWEGSPSEQYF. Combining the CDR3 with reference TRBV13 and TRBJ2-7 gives the whole variable domain AAGVIQSPRHLIKEKRETATLKCYPIPRHDTVYWYQQGPGQDPQFLISFYEKMQSDKGSIPDRFSAQQFSDYHSELNMSSLELGDSALYFCASSLLSWEGSPSEQYFGPGTRLTVT.

The chain recombines TRBV27 with TRBJ1-4; TRBD1 is a possible D gene (6 bases). This CDR3 contains 16 residues. Trimming left V 5 bases short and J 7 bases short, with 20 bases between. The germline gives CDR1 MNHEY, CDR2 SMNVEV (reference sequence). CDR3: CASSPARWQGREKLFF. The DNA for the CDR3 is TGTGCCAGCAGTCCCGCCCGGTGGCAGGGGCGTGAAAAACTGTTTTTT.

The chain links TRBV5-4 to TRBJ2-5; 8 nucleotides line up with TRBD1. V gave up 1 base and J gave up 4 bases; unmatched junction bases: 3. The CDR3 extends over 14 amino acids. Germline CDR1 is SGHNT and CDR2 is YYREEE (reference sequence). Written as DNA, the CDR3 is TGTGCCAGCAGCTTGAACAGGGGGATAGAGACCCAGTACTTC. Amino acids: CASSLNRGIETQYF.

CDR3 region: CASSYSTGHSGNTIYF. For the CDR3, the DNA is TGTGCCAGCAGTTACTCGACAGGGCACTCTGGAAACACCATATATTTT. The chain joins TRBV6-5 to TRBJ1-3, with TRBD1 identical over 7 bases. CDR3 size: 16 residues. CDR1 MNHEY and CDR2 SVGAGI come from the germline V gene. V lost 0 bases to trimming and J lost 0 bases; unmatched junction nucleotides: 2.

The chain uses TRBV3-1 (or the pseudogene TRBV3-2) and TRBJ2-5; D unclear. Trimming shortened V by 2 bases and J by 2 bases, and 3 bases separated the two germline ends. Per the germline V gene, CDR1 is LGHDT and CDR2 is YNNKEL (reference sequence). The length of the CDR3 is 12 residues. The CDR3 reads CASSQQQETQYF. In DNA, the CDR3 is TGTGCCAGCAGCCAACAGCAAGAGACCCAGTACTTC.

The CDR3 is CASSLTGVYGYTF. In DNA form, the CDR3 reads TGTGCCAGCAGTTTGACAGGGGTCTATGGCTACACCTTC. The chain joins TRBV12-3 or TRBV12-4 to TRBJ1-2; 8 nucleotides match TRBD1. The junction had 1 base not matched to a gene; V was cut back by 3 bases and J by 4 bases. The CDR3 spans 13 residues.